This paragraph reports one T cell receptor (beta chain). No antigen is known for it. The data originate from a study of T cell clones after liver transplantation. Background on the study: Immunosuppression withdrawal was tried within 2 years after liver transplantation in this trial. General study findings and limits: A larger donor-reactive than third-party decline suggested partial antigen-specific deletion.

The V end was cut by 1 base, the J end by 4 bases, with 10 bases between. CDR3 length equals 14 residues. The protocol was immunoSEQ multiplex PCR, while the TCRdb copy is restricted to in-frame clones and leaves out a portion. In the table there are about 120,000 clones, roughly nine tenths of which are singletons. This sample comprised CD4+ T cells from blood, obtained 12 months after liver transplant. The rearrangement uses TRBV23-1 and TRBJ2-5; D remains unclear. TRBV23-1 counts as an open reading frame of uncertain function. The receptor was isolated from a human patient who received a liver transplant. Some T cells may possibly be graft donor cells. The CDR3 DNA follows: TGCGCCAGCAGTCAATTGGCCCCATTAGAGACCCAGTACTTC. Translated, it gives CASSQLAPLETQYF.